Detailed here is one T cell receptor (beta chain). Original processing methods: From reference gene primer amplification, estimates of nucleated cell counts were derived. TCRdb's table, derived via immunoSEQ multiplex PCR, lists solely in-frame clones and lacks some. That table is the source of V, J and clone size, and D and trimming were worked out from the DNA. The sample contains roughly 250,000 clones, approximately 78% of which appear only once. The CDR3 spans 13 residues. V lost 5 bases and J lost 2, with 9 bases in between. The germline V gene has CDR1 LGHDT and CDR2 YNNKEL (reference sequence). This sample stems from a study of blood T cell repertoires in COVID-19. Turning to the study itself: Samples of COVID-19 (acute and convalescent) were obtained from the United States, Italy and Spain. T cells, B-cell-depleted T cells, or PBMCs provided the cDNA or gDNA that served as material.

This TCR derives from a woman aged 55-69 years with active or convalescent COVID-19. The chain uses TRBV3-1 (or the pseudogene TRBV3-2) and TRBJ1-2; D is unresolved. Sequenced: peripheral blood. As DNA, the CDR3 is TGTGCCAGCAGCTTACCTCAGAACTATGGCTACACCTTC. This gives the protein CASSLPQNYGYTF.